Below, one T cell receptor beta chain is given with its context. This sample was included in a study of blood T cell repertoires in COVID-19. Study information: The United States, Italy and Spain supplied acute and convalescent COVID-19 samples. T cells, B-cell-depleted T cells, or PBMCs supplied cDNA or gDNA.

The CDR3 has 17 residues. The V and J ends lost 0 bases and 4 bases, in that order; junction bases with no gene match: 10. Germline CDR1 SEHNR, CDR2 FQNEAQ (reference sequence). Original handling: The authors estimated nucleated cell counts from reference gene primer amplification. Libraries were prepared by immunoSEQ multiplex PCR; TCRdb keeps only in-frame clonotypes and omits some of them. That table is the source of V, J and clone size, and D and trimming were worked out from the DNA. The data contain 130,000 to 150,000 clones, around 87% of them singletons. The sample comprised peripheral blood. The clonotype was recovered from a man aged 50-60 years who had recovered from COVID-19. This rearrangement joins TRBV7-9 to TRBJ2-5; 8 bases map to TRBD2. In nucleotides, the CDR3 is TGTGCCAGCAGCTTAGCCGGGACTAGTGTTTCCCCAGAGACCCAGTACTTC. The encoded protein is CASSLAGTSVSPETQYF.